This T cell receptor beta chain was recorded in a study of T cell responses to AZD1222 COVID-19 vaccine. This CDR3 spans 15 amino acids. The V segment lost 6 bases and the J segment 5 bases; nucleotides outside the gene matches: 9. The germline V gene has CDR1 SGHNT and CDR2 YYREEE (reference sequence). A single count supports this clone. Sequencing was performed with immunoSEQ multiplex PCR; in TCRdb, only in-frame clones are kept and a portion is missing. This repertoire shows over 140,000 clones, 80% to 95% found once; its top ten account for about 4.8%. This clonotype originated in an adult in good health. Sequenced material: peripheral blood, taken on day 0 of AZD1222 vaccination. The rearrangement joins TRBV5-4 to TRBJ2-3, with 10 nucleotides matching TRBD2. The DNA of the CDR3 is TGTGCCAGCACCCCGGGTTCTAGCGGGAGAGATACGCAGTATTTT. This gives the protein CASTPGSSGRDTQYF.